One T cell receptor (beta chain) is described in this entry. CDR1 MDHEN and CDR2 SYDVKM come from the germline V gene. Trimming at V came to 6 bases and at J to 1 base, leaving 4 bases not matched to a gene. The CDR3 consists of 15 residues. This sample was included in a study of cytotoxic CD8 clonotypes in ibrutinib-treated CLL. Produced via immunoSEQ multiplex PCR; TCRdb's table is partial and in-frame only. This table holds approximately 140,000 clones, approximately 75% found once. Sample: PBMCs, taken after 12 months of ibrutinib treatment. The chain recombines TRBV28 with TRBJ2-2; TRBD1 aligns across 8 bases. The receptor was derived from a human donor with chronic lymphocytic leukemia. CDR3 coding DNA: TGTGCCAGCAGGCACGACAGGGGGAACACCGGGGAGCTGTTTTTT. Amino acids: CASRHDRGNTGELFF.